This TCR beta chain was documented in a study of response to subunit inactivated influenza vaccine (dated by TCRdb to 2016 to 2019). Broadly, across the study: Deep quantitative T cell receptor repertoire profiling was used in the study to track responses to a trivalent subunit inactivated influenza vaccine. Findings and caveats that apply to the study as a whole: It was suggested by the authors that each seasonal influenza vaccination may recruit only a limited number of new T cells.

The sample's time point label, in plain terms: 45 days after influenza vaccine administration. The CDR3 sequence holds 14 residues, the cysteine and phenylalanine included. CDR3 DNA is the only sequence kept; it has 42 bases, read in frame from the first base. According to the germline V gene (reference sequence), CDR1 reads LGHDT and CDR2 reads YNNKEL. At the junction V is shortened by 3 bases and J by 4 bases, with 10 bases in between. Remarks on this clonotype: Its cognate antigen has yet to be identified. Per-base qualities were not stored, and no clone one base away is much larger.

Receptors were amplified or captured by RT-PCR. Sequencer: Illumina HiSeq 2500. Starting from the raw public reads, TCRdb applied fastp trimming at Q25, assembled clones with MiXCR and retained in-frame beta chains. Every CDR3 protein is listed once, alongside the most common genes and DNA of its rows. The sample data list fewer than 650,000 distinct CDR3 sequences, and roughly 13% of these were observed just once. The ten largest clones take up approximately 14% of the sample. Sequenced material: PBMCs from blood, taken 40 to 50 days after vaccination. Recombination joined TRBV3-1 with TRBJ2-1; no confident D gene assignment can be made. The sequence was obtained from a man between 50 and 59 years old who received an inactivated influenza vaccine. Donor details come from another sample of the same person, matched by shared clones. The nucleotides read TGTGCCAGCAGCCACTCAGTCAGGTACAATGAGCAGTTCTTC. It translates as CASSHSVRYNEQFF.